A selection of T cell receptor beta chains follows, all from one sample in a study of T cells in Graves' hyperthyroidism and ophthalmopathy. TCRdb processed the multiplex PCR reads anew with MiXCR; each CDR3 protein has one entry. The table has about 640,000 distinct CDR3 sequences, more than 12% seen once. The material sequenced was blood. Receptors originate from a woman in her forties or fifties with Graves' ophthalmopathy. Both conserved end residues are part of each CDR3. The order of the fields is clone size, J gene, V gene, D gene, CDR3 DNA, CDR3 protein. A D gene is named only where the DNA matches it firmly. Clone sizes are shown as once, few or many counts, or a class when the clone is expanded.

many,TRBJ2-3,TRBV7-3,TRBD2,TGTGCCAGCAGCACCTGGACTAGCGGGAGGGGCACAGATACGCAGTATTTT,CASSTWTSGRGTDTQYF
many,TRBJ2-2,TRBV28,TRBD2,TGTGCCACGGGACTAGCGGGCACCGGGGAGCTGTTTTTT,CATGLAGTGELFF
many,TRBJ2-7,TRBV3-1,NA,TGTGCCAGCAGCCAAGATTTAAGGGACTACGAGCAGTACTTC,CASSQDLRDYEQYF
many,TRBJ2-4,TRBV28,TRBD1,TGTGCCAGCAGTTTGACAGGGCGACTAGCCAAAAACATTCAGTACTTC,CASSLTGRLAKNIQYF
few,TRBJ2-7,TRBV7-2,TRBD2,TGTGCCAGCAGCTTAGCGGGCCGGGGGGGATACGAGCAGCACTTC,CASSLAGRGGYEQHF
many,TRBJ2-1,TRBV6-1,NA,TGTGCCAGCAGTCCACCGGGCCAAGAGCAGTTCTTC,CASSPPGQEQFF
many,TRBJ1-2,TRBV7-9,TRBD1,TGTGCCAGCAGCCCATGGGACAGCCCTAACTATGGCTACACCTTC,CASSPWDSPNYGYTF
many,TRBJ2-5,TRBV28,TRBD2,TGTGCCAGCAGTCCCTCTTTGGCGGGAGGAGAGACCCAGTACTTC,CASSPSLAGGETQYF
many,TRBJ1-5,TRBV28,NA,TGTGCCAGCAGGCGGGGACCATCCATGCTAAGCAATCAGCCCCAGCATTTT,CASRRGPSMLSNQPQHF
few,TRBJ2-1,TRBV11-3,NA,TGTGCCAGCAGCTTAAGCGGGTTCTACAATGAGCAGTTCTTC,CASSLSGFYNEQFF
many,TRBJ2-2,TRBV7-9,TRBD2,TGTGCCAGCAGCTTAGAACTAGCGGGAGCGGTTACCGGGGAGCTGTTTTTT,CASSLELAGAVTGELFF
many,TRBJ2-5,TRBV27,TRBD2,TGTGCCAGCAGTCTTAGCGGGAGAAGAGAGACCCAGTACTTC,CASSLSGRRETQYF